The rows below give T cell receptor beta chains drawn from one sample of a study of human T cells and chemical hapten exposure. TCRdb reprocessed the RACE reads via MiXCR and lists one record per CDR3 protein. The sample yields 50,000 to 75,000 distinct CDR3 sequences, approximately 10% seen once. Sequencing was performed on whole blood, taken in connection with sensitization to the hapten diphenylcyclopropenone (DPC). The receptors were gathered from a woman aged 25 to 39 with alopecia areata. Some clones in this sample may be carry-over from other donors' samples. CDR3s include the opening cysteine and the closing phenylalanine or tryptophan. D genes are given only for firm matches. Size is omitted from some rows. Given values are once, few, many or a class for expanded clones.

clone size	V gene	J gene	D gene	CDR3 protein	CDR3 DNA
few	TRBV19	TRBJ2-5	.	CASSMGRGGLETQYF	TGTGCCAGTAGTATGGGGCGCGGAGGGTTGGAGACCCAGTACTTC
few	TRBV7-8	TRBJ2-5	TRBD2	CASTLGGLAGDIETQYF	TGTGCCAGCACCTTAGGGGGCCTAGCGGGAGATATCGAGACCCAGTACTTC
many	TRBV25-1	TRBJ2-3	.	CASSETRDGGTDTQYF	TGTGCCAGCAGTGAAACTAGGGACGGGGGAACAGATACGCAGTATTTT
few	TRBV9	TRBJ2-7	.	CASPSYEQYF	TGTGCCAGTCCCAGCTACGAGCAGTACTTC
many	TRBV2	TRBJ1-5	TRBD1	CASSEGDRGNQPQHF	TGTGCCAGCAGTGAGGGTGACAGGGGGAATCAGCCCCAGCATTTT
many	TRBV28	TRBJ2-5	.	CASRVRQETQYF	TGTGCCAGCAGGGTCCGTCAAGAGACCCAGTACTTC
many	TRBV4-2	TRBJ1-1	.	CASSQGGRGPSSTEAFF	TGTGCCAGCAGCCAAGGGGGGCGCGGACCATCGAGCACTGAAGCTTTCTTT
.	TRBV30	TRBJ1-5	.	CAYRTDSNQPQHF	TGTGCCTATAGGACGGATAGCAATCAGCCCCAGCATTTT
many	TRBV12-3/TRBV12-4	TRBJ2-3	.	CASSLGGEGYTDTQYF	TGTGCCAGCAGTTTAGGCGGGGAAGGATACACAGATACGCAGTATTTT
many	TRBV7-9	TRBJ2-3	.	CASSVGLTSTDTQYF	TGTGCCAGCAGCGTGGGCCTCACAAGCACAGATACGCAGTATTTT
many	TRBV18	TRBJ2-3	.	CASSPNDKRTDTQYF	TGTGCCAGCTCACCAAATGACAAGCGCACAGATACGCAGTATTTT
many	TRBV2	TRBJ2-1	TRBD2	CASSTGTSGSHEQFF	TGTGCCAGCAGTACCGGGACTAGCGGGAGCCATGAGCAGTTCTTC
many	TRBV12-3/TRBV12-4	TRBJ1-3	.	CASSLEGSSGNTIYF	TGTGCCAGCAGTTTAGAGGGATCCTCTGGAAACACCATATATTTT
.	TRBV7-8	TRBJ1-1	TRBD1	CASSYITGAAPEAFF	TGTGCCAGCAGCTATATTACAGGGGCCGCGCCTGAAGCTTTCTTT
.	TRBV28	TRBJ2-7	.	CASSSPRQELSYEQYF	TGTGCCAGCAGTTCCCCTCGCCAGGAGTTAAGCTACGAGCAGTACTTC
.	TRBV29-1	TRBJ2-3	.	CSGREGADTQYF	TGCAGCGGACGCGAAGGGGCGGATACGCAGTATTTT
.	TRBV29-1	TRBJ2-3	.	CSVARRLGTDTQYF	TGCAGCGTTGCCCGGAGGTTAGGGACAGATACGCAGTATTTT
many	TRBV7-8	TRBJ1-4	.	CASSLTGSTNEKLFF	TGTGCCAGCAGCTTAACGGGTTCAACTAATGAAAAACTGTTTTTT
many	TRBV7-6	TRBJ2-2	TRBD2	CASTRGLGATGELFF	TGTGCCAGCACCCGGGGACTAGGTGCCACCGGGGAGCTGTTTTTT
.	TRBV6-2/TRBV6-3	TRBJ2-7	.	CASSYVSPYEQYF	TGTGCCAGCAGTTACGTCTCTCCGTACGAGCAGTACTTC
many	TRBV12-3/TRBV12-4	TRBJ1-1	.	CASSLKGGNGEAFF	TGTGCCAGCAGTTTAAAAGGGGGGAATGGGGAAGCTTTCTTT
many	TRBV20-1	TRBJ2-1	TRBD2	CSASRGIAGGEQFF	TGCAGTGCGAGCAGGGGGATAGCGGGAGGCGAGCAGTTCTTC
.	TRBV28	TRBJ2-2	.	CASSVGLNTGELFF	TGTGCCAGCAGTGTGGGGCTTAACACCGGGGAGCTGTTTTTT
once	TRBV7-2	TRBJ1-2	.	CASSRLNYGYTF	TGTGCCAGCAGCAGATTAAACTATGGCTACACCTTC
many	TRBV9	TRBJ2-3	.	CASSVQTSDTQYF	TGTGCCAGCAGCGTACAGACTTCCGATACGCAGTATTTT
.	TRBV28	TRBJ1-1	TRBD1	CASSDRGYTEAFF	TGTGCCAGCAGTGACAGGGGGTACACTGAAGCTTTCTTT
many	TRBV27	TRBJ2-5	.	CASSFVLGETQYF	TGTGCCAGCAGTTTTGTGTTAGGAGAGACCCAGTACTTC
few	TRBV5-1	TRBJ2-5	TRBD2	CASAAGVEETQYF	TGCGCCAGCGCCGCGGGAGTAGAAGAGACCCAGTACTTC
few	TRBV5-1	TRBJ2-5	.	CASSSLGETQYF	TGCGCCAGCAGCTCACTGGGAGAGACCCAGTACTTC
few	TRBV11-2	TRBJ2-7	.	CASSLGAPGEQYF	TGTGCCAGCAGCTTGGGGGCCCCGGGAGAGCAGTACTTC
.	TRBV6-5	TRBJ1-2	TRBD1	CASSYFETGAQTNYGYTF	TGTGCCAGCAGTTACTTTGAGACAGGGGCACAAACTAACTATGGCTACACCTTC
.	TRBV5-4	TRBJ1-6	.	CASSSGQWGSSYNSPLHF	TGTGCCAGCAGCTCAGGACAGTGGGGGAGCTCCTATAATTCACCCCTCCACTTT
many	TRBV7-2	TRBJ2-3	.	CASSTQSGTDTQYF	TGTGCCAGCAGCACTCAATCGGGCACAGATACGCAGTATTTT
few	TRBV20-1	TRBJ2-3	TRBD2	CSARDSGTSTDTQYF	TGCAGTGCTAGAGATAGCGGGACCAGCACAGATACGCAGTATTTT
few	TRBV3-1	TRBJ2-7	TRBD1	CASSQGWAGGLYEQYF	TGTGCCAGCAGCCAAGGTTGGGCAGGGGGCCTCTACGAGCAGTACTTC
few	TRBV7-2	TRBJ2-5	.	CASTLGAIQETQYF	TGTGCCAGCACCTTGGGAGCGATACAAGAGACCCAGTACTTC
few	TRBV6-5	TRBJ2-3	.	CASRIGTAGADTQYF	TGTGCCAGCAGGATAGGGACGGCCGGGGCAGATACGCAGTATTTT
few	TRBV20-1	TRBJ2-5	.	CSARVYDGVNSETQYF	TGCAGTGCTAGAGTGTACGACGGGGTCAATTCGGAGACCCAGTACTTC
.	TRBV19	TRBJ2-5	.	CASSIGAEETQYF	TGTGCCAGTAGTATAGGGGCAGAAGAGACCCAGTACTTC
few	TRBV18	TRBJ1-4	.	CASSPNGLSTNEKLFF	TGTGCCAGCTCACCGAATGGACTGTCAACTAATGAAAAACTGTTTTTT
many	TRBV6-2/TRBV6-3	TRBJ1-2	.	CASSEGRATRSPYGYTF	TGTGCCAGCAGCGAGGGAAGGGCCACTCGGTCCCCCTATGGCTACACCTTC
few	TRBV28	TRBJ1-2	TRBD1	CASLVRQGEVYGYTF	TGTGCCAGCCTAGTTCGACAGGGGGAAGTCTATGGCTACACCTTC
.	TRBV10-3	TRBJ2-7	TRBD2	CAVKLIGALAGDAAPRVEQYF	TGTGCCGTCAAACTTATAGGTGCCCTAGCGGGAGACGCGGCACCTCGAGTAGAGCAGTACTTC
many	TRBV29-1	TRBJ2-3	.	CSVVGRDTDTQYF	TGCAGCGTTGTAGGAAGGGATACAGATACGCAGTATTTT
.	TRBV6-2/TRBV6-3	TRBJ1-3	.	CASSYSRDRVFSGNTIYF	TGTGCCAGCAGTTACTCGAGGGACCGCGTCTTCTCTGGAAACACCATATATTTT